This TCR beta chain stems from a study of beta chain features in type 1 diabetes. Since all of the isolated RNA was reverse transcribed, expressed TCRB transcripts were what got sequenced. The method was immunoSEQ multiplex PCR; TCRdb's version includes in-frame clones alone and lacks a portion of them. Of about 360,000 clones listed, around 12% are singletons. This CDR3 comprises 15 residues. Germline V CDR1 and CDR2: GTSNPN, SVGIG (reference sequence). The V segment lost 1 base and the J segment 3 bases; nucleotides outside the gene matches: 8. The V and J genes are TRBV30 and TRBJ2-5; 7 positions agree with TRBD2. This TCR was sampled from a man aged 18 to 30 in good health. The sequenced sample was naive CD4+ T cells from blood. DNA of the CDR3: TGTGCCTGGAGTGCCCGGGTGGCGGGAGAAGAGACCCAGTACTTC. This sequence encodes CAWSARVAGEETQYF.